The clone carrying this T cell receptor beta chain was recorded a few times. A much larger clone lies one base from this, so it may be a read error. Regions amplified from RNA transcripts were the TCR beta CDR3 regions. First-round RT-PCR with HTBI primers amplified the TCR CDR3 region. From the multiplex PCR reads, TCRdb called clonotypes with MiXCR, one entry per CDR3 protein. The data contain roughly 420,000 distinct CDR3 sequences, 15% to 19% of them singletons. Looked up from germline, CDR1 is DFQATT and CDR2 is SNEGSKA (reference sequence). The CDR3 sequence is 14 residues long. This specimen comes from a study of T cells in Graves' hyperthyroidism and ophthalmopathy.

This TCR came from a woman under 30 with Graves' hyperthyroidism. Material for sequencing was blood. The chain carries TRBV20-1 and TRBJ2-7, with 8 positions matching TRBD1. CDR3 sequence reads: CSAKGQVGSYEQHF. In nucleotides, the CDR3 is TGCAGTGCTAAGGGACAGGTTGGATCCTACGAGCAGCACTTC.